This T cell receptor (beta chain) is from a study of T-cell reconstitution after alpha-beta-depleted transplantation in children. This clonotype has a handful of counts. Preparation of the TCRbeta library was carried out with unique molecular identifiers. Each CDR3 protein gets one entry after TCRdb re-called the PCR reads with MiXCR. The table lists approximately 640,000 distinct CDR3 sequences, roughly 15% of them singletons, with about 1.1% in the top ten. Germline trimming cut 1 base from V and 6 bases from J; bases unmatched to any gene: 7. Germline V gene sequence: CDR1 MNHEY, CDR2 SVGAGI. This CDR3 region has 16 residues.

The chain links TRBV6-5 to TRBJ2-3, with TRBD1 matching over 10 bases. The sequence was obtained from a human donor who donated a stem cell graft to a child with acute myeloid leukemia. The sample was PBMCs from the stem cell graft donor, taken from the stem cell graft. The CDR3 DNA reads as TGTGCCAGCAGTTACTTAGGGACAGGGGATTTGGATACGCAGTATTTT. Translating it yields CASSYLGTGDLDTQYF.